This T cell receptor beta chain was identified in a study of cytomegalovirus exposure and HLA in healthy donors. Study-wide context: The same platform was used for the 130 or so validation repertoires as for the approximately 630 first-cohort repertoires, as reported in a later analysis.

On this clone itself: Its antigen is not identified.

The CDR3 covers 12 residues. Trimming removed 1 base from V and 10 bases from J, with 11 bases in between. Germline V gives CDR1 SGHTS, CDR2 YDEGEE. Donors came from a validation cohort of over a hundred subjects, distinct from the first 666-subject cohort. Only in-frame clones appear in the TCRdb table, and some are missing; sequencing was by immunoSEQ multiplex PCR. The profile shows about 120,000 clones, approximately 91% of them singletons. Study findings and constraints: In vitro data verified three CMV-associated chains as specific for CMV antigens. The listing of 160 or so TCR beta chains classed them as cytomegalovirus-associated.

This sequence was found in a man between 18 and 29 years old in good health and CMV-seropositive. The chain links TRBV5-8 to TRBJ1-1; no firm D call. The sample was PBMCs. The CDR3 DNA reads as TGTGCCAGCAGCTTGCGAGGGATTGGAGCTTTCTTT. It codes for CASSLRGIGAFF.